The 13 T cell receptor beta chains reported below all come from one sample, sequenced in a study of blood T cell repertoires in COVID-19. The table came from immunoSEQ multiplex PCR; TCRdb's copy has only in-frame clones and leaves some out. This table has about 180,000 clones, roughly 83% appearing once. Input material: PBMCs or T cells enriched from blood (not recorded which). The receptors shown here come from a woman younger than 45 who had recovered from COVID-19.

This chain's CDR3 is CATISTSGRPYEQYF. In DNA, the CDR3 is TGTGCCACCATTTCCACTAGCGGAAGACCCTACGAGCAGTACTTC. The rearrangement links TRBV10-3 to TRBJ2-7, with 8 bases that match TRBD2. The CDR3 has 15 residues. The V gene's germline CDR1 is ENHRY and CDR2 SYGVKD. Trimming removed 10 bases from V and 2 bases from J; junction bases left unmatched: 13.

V and J are TRBV24-1 and TRBJ1-5; 7 bases agree with TRBD1. CDR3 length equals 14 residues. V shed 9 bases, J shed 0 bases, and the junction held 4 bases outside the gene matches. Germline assignment: CDR1 KGHDR and CDR2 SFDVKD. The CDR3 bases are TGTGCCACCGATACAGGGGATAGCAATCAGCCCCAGCATTTT. It encodes CATDTGDSNQPQHF.

The chain combines TRBV3-1 (or the pseudogene TRBV3-2) with TRBJ2-7; 9 nucleotides line up with TRBD1. The germline V gene has CDR1 LGHDT and CDR2 YNNKEL (reference sequence). The CDR3 is made up of 14 amino acids. After removal of 4 bases from V and 5 bases from J, the junction contained 6 bases not matched to a gene. CDR3 in DNA: TGTGCCAGCAGCCTCGGACAGGGGCACCACGAGCAGTACTTC. This encodes CASSLGQGHHEQYF.

CDR3 in DNA: TGTGCCAGCAGCAAAGAGGGGACTAGCGGGAGCAATAAAGAGACCCAGTACTTC. The encoded protein is CASSKEGTSGSNKETQYF. The chain uses TRBV21-1 and TRBJ2-5; the table's D call of TRBD2 was not tested on the DNA. TRBV21-1 is designated a pseudogene. CDR3 length: 18 residues.

This rearrangement joins TRBV27 to TRBJ1-4; maybe TRBD1 (6 bases). Trimming pared 9 bases from V and 0 bases from J, leaving 20 bases between. The CDR3 covers 17 residues. In germline, CDR1 is MNHEY, CDR2 SMNVEV (reference sequence). CDR3 DNA: TGTGCCAGTCGAGACGACAGGACTTTTCCAACTAATGAAAAACTGTTTTTT. It codes for CASRDDRTFPTNEKLFF.

This clone was found many times. CDR3 protein: CAWSVQVSNQPQHF. In DNA, the CDR3 is TGTGCCTGGAGTGTACAGGTCTCCAATCAGCCCCAGCATTTT. The chain links TRBV30 to TRBJ1-5; perhaps TRBD1 as D (5 bases). Trimming left V 0 bases short and J 3 bases short, with 9 bases between. Per the germline V gene, CDR1 is GTSNPN and CDR2 is SVGIG (reference sequence). This CDR3 is 14 amino acids long.

This chain connects TRBV19 to TRBJ1-1; maybe TRBD1 (6 bases). The germline CDR1 and CDR2 sequences are LNHDA and SQIVND (reference sequence). This CDR3 is built from 14 residues. Trimming took off 5 bases at V and 5 bases at J, with 15 bases between the two ends. CDR3: CASSLTGRLTEAFF. In nucleotides, the CDR3 is TGTGCCAGTAGTTTAACAGGGCGCTTAACTGAAGCTTTCTTT.

As concerns this clone: One end of the junction is discordant with germline, which a read error may explain. The V gene is TRBV18, the J gene TRBJ2-1; a weak D match, TRBD2 (5 bases). The CDR3 spans 15 residues. Per germline, CDR1 KGHSH and CDR2 LQKENI. The CDR3 DNA follows: TGTGCCAGCTCACCCAGGACTGATACCTACGATGAGCAGTTCTTC. Its translation is CASSPRTDTYDEQFF.

The rearrangement uses TRBV30 and TRBJ1-3, with a tentative D call TRBD1 (6 bases). The CDR3 length is 14 residues. V gave up 3 bases and J gave up 0 bases, with 9 bases separating them. Germline CDR1 is GTSNPN and CDR2 is SVGIG (reference sequence). In DNA, the CDR3 is TGTGCCTGGAGGGACAGCAACTCTGGAAACACCATATATTTT. This sequence encodes CAWRDSNSGNTIYF.

For the CDR3, the DNA is TGCGCCAGCAGCTCAACAGGGTACCCATCGGTCGAGCAGTACTTC. Its translation is CASSSTGYPSVEQYF. The chain uses TRBV5-1 and TRBJ2-7, with a possible D match to TRBD1 (6 bases). Trimming pared 3 bases from V and 6 bases from J, leaving 19 bases between. The CDR3 contains 15 residues. The germline CDR1 and CDR2 sequences are SGHRS and YFSETQ. The full variable domain, rest sourced from reference TRBV5-1 and TRBJ2-7, is KAGVTQTPRYLIKTRGQQVTLSCSPISGHRSVSWYQQTPGQGLQFLFEYFSETQRNKGNFPGRFSGRQFSNSRSEMNVSTLELGDSALYLCASSSTGYPSVEQYFGPGTRLTVT.

The chain's CDR3 is CATSDLRGGRAATQYF. The DNA for the CDR3 is TGTGCCACCAGTGATTTGCGGGGCGGGAGGGCCGCTACCCAGTACTTC. The rearrangement links TRBV24-1 to TRBJ2-5; 9 positions agree with TRBD2. CDR1 is KGHDR and CDR2 is SFDVKD in the germline V gene. The CDR3 is 16 amino acids. Trimming took 0 bases from V and 8 from J; bases not matched to a gene: 9.

The chain links TRBV13 to TRBJ2-1; 13 nucleotides align to TRBD2. J gave up 0 bases and V 4 bases, and 3 bases lay outside the gene matches. CDR3 length: 17 amino acids. Germline assignment: CDR1 PRHDT and CDR2 FYEKMQ (reference sequence). The CDR3 nucleotides are TGTGCCAGCAGCTCGAGGACTAGCGGGAGCTCCTACAATGAGCAGTTCTTC. Its protein is CASSSRTSGSSYNEQFF.

In regard to this clone: The junction and the germline gene differ at one end; a read error may be behind it. The chain joins TRBV7-7 to TRBJ1-1, with D uncertain. The CDR3 consists of 16 residues. Germline V gene lookup returns CDR1 SSHAT and CDR2 FNYEAQ (reference sequence). Here the CDR3 DNA reads TGTGCTAGCAGCCCCTTGCCGTCGGAACAGTACACTGAAGCTTTCTTT. It translates to CASSPLPSEQYTEAFF. Using reference TRBV7-7 and TRBJ1-1 for the parts outside the CDR3, the full variable domain is GAGVSQSPRYKVTKRGQDVTLRCDPISSHATLYWYQQALGQGPEFLTYFNYEAQPDKSGLPSDRFSAERPEGSISTLTIQRTEQRDSAMYRCASSPLPSEQYTEAFFGQGTRLTVV.